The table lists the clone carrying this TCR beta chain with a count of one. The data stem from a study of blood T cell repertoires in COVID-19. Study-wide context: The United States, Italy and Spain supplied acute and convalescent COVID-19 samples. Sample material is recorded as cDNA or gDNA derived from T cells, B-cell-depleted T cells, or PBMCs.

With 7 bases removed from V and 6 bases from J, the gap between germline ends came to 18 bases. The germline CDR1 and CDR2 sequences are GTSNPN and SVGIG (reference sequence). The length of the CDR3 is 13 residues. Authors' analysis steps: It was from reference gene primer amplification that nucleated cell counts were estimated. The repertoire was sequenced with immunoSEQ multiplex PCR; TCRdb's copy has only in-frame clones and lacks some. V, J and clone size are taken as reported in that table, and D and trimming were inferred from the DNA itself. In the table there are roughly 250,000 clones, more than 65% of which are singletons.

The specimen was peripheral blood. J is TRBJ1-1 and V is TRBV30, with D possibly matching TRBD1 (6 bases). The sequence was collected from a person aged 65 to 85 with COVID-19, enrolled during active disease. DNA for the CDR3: TGTGCCTTAACCCCAGGGGTAATTGCTGAAGCTTTCTTT. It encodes CALTPGVIAEAFF.